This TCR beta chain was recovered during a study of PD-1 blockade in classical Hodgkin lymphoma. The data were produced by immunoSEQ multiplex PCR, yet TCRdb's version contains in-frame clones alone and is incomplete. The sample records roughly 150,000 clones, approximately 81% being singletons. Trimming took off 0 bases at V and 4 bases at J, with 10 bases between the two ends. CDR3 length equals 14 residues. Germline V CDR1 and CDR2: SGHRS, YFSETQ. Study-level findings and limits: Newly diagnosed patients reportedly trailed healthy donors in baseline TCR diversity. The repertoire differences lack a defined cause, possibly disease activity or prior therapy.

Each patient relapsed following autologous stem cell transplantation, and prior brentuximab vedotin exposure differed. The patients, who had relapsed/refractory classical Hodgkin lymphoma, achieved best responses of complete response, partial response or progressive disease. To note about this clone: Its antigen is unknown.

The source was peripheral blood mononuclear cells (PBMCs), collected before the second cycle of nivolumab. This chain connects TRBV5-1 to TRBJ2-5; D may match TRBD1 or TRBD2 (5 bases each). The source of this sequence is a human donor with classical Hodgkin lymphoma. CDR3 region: CASSLVPGRETQYF. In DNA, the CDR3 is TGCGCCAGCAGCTTGGTACCAGGGAGAGAGACCCAGTACTTC.